One and the same sample provided the 8 T cell receptor beta chains below, sequenced in a study of blood T cell repertoires in COVID-19. The table came from immunoSEQ multiplex PCR; TCRdb's copy has only in-frame clones and leaves some out. The sample holds about 130,000 clones, about 88% seen once. The sample was peripheral blood. Source of these receptors: a woman of 80 years or more with acute or convalescent COVID-19.

This clone was recorded once. The chain combines TRBV7-2 with TRBJ2-1; D ambiguous. Germline lookup yields CDR1 SGHTA and CDR2 FQGNSA. V lost 3 bases and J lost 5, with 14 bases in between. There are 15 residues in the CDR3. The CDR3 DNA is TGTGCCAGCAGCTTGGGCCAATTTCCCGACAATGAGCAGTTCTTC. Translating it yields CASSLGQFPDNEQFF.

This rearrangement joins TRBV2 to TRBJ2-2; 10 positions agree with TRBD1. Germline CDR1 is SNHLY and CDR2 is FYNNEI. The length of the CDR3 is 16 residues. Losses at the gene ends were 7 bases for V and 6 bases for J; bases not matched to a gene: 11. The CDR3 DNA is TGTGCCAGCACCAAGGGACAGGGGTCTCTCTCCGGGGAGCTGTTTTTT. Encoded protein: CASTKGQGSLSGELFF.

The J gene is TRBJ1-1, the V gene TRBV9, with a weak D call TRBD1 (6 bases). The germline V gene has CDR1 SGDLS and CDR2 YYNGEE. The V and J ends lost 1 base and 4 bases respectively, with 14 bases between them. The CDR3 is made up of 15 amino acids. The CDR3 nucleotides are TGTGCCAGCAGCGTAACAGGGAAGGAGGTCACTGAAGCTTTCTTT. Its protein product is CASSVTGKEVTEAFF.

Comment on this clone: The identical CDR3 is also encoded by other nucleotide sequences in the sample. The J gene is TRBJ2-6, the V gene TRBV27, with D unresolved. Trimming left V 3 bases short and J 0 bases short, with 3 bases between. The V gene's germline CDR1 is MNHEY and CDR2 SMNVEV (reference sequence). CDR3 size: 14 residues. CDR3 sequence (DNA): TGTGCCAGCAGTTTCAGCTCTGGGGCCAACGTCCTGACTTTC. It yields the protein CASSFSSGANVLTF.

The rearrangement links TRBV18 to TRBJ1-1, with TRBD1 matching over 8 bases. Losses at the gene ends were 1 base for V and 4 bases for J; bases not matched to a gene: 8. Germline assignment: CDR1 KGHSH and CDR2 LQKENI. This CDR3 has 16 residues. The CDR3 sequence: CASSPQDTGGFTEAFF. The CDR3 DNA follows: TGTGCCAGCTCACCACAAGATACAGGGGGTTTCACTGAAGCTTTCTTT.

This chain uses TRBV5-8 with TRBJ2-5; 7 bases match TRBD2. This CDR3 is built from 16 residues. Per germline, CDR1 SGHTS and CDR2 YDEGEE. Germline trimming cut 0 bases from V and 0 bases from J; bases unmatched to any gene: 5. The CDR3 DNA sequence: TGTGCCAGCAGCTTGGCCCTAGCGGTGTACCAAGAGACCCAGTACTTC. Amino acid sequence: CASSLALAVYQETQYF. Full variable domain (missing parts from reference TRBV5-8 and TRBJ2-5): EAGVTQSPTHLIKTRGQQATLRCSPISGHTSVYWYQQALGLGLQFLLWYDEGEERNRGNFPPRFSGRQFPNYSSELNVNALELEDSALYLCASSLALAVYQETQYFGPGTRLLVL.

The J gene is TRBJ2-3, the V gene TRBV6-6; D may be TRBD1 (6 bases). V gave up 5 bases and J gave up 0 bases, with 15 bases separating them. The germline gives CDR1 MNHNY, CDR2 SVGAGI (reference sequence). CDR3 length equals 16 residues. CDR3 bases: TGTGCCAGCAGTCGTTCCGGACAGCTCAGCACAGATACGCAGTATTTT. Translated, it gives CASSRSGQLSTDTQYF.

The chain couples TRBV15 to TRBJ1-5, with D perhaps matching TRBD1 (5 bases). V gave up 3 bases and J gave up 7 bases, with 22 bases separating them. The CDR3 has 17 amino acids. Germline V gives CDR1 LNHNV, CDR2 YYDKDF (reference sequence). CDR3: CATSRDPGAGLKQPQHF. The CDR3, as DNA: TGTGCCACCAGCAGGGACCCAGGTGCGGGACTTAAACAGCCCCAGCATTTT.